These 21 T cell receptor beta chains came from one sample sequenced in a study of blood T cells in healthy people across ages. Primers used in a second PCR of roughly 6 to 11 cycles were a sample-barcoded 5' primer and a J-beta primer mix. TCRdb processed the 5' RACE reads anew with MiXCR; each CDR3 protein has one entry. The data hold about 620,000 distinct CDR3 sequences, with approximately 21% observed a single time. Sequenced sample: blood. The receptors stem from a man in his 70s in good health.

This clonotype was seen a few times. The chain combines TRBV21-1 with TRBJ2-5; whether TRBD1, the table's D call, matches the DNA was not checked. TRBV21-1 is recorded as a pseudogene. The CDR3 is 14 amino acids. The CDR3 loop reads CASSKDSRGETQYF. As DNA, the CDR3 is TGTGCCAGCAGCAAAGATAGCAGGGGAGAGACCCAGTACTTC.

This clonotype has more than one count but fewer than ten. V is TRBV15 and J is TRBJ2-1; D gene uncertain. Trimming cost V 0 bases and J 12 bases, with 12 bases left between them. Germline V gives CDR1 LNHNV, CDR2 YYDKDF (reference sequence). This CDR3 has 13 residues. For the CDR3, the DNA is TGTGCCACCAGCAGAGAGTTGGGTCGCTTGCAGTTCTTC. It yields the protein CATSRELGRLQFF.

This clonotype was counted at least ten times. This chain joins TRBV12-3 or TRBV12-4 and TRBJ1-4, with TRBD1 identical over 8 bases. The CDR3 covers 14 residues. J lost 2 bases, V lost 6 bases, and 2 bases had no gene match. The CDR3 sequence: CASSRQGTNEKLFF. Written as DNA, the CDR3 is TGTGCCAGCAGCCGACAGGGGACTAATGAAAAACTGTTTTTT.

The CDR3 sequence: CSVVTRQGPGLSSYEQYF. The CDR3, as DNA: TGCAGCGTCGTTACCCGACAGGGGCCGGGGCTGAGTTCCTACGAGCAGTACTTC. The chain has TRBV29-1 and TRBJ2-7, with 8 nucleotides matching TRBD1. The length of the CDR3 is 18 residues. V was clipped by 6 bases and J by 1 base; unmatched bases: 20. Germline V lookup: CDR1 SQVTM, CDR2 ANQGSEA.

This clonotype was found a few times. The CDR3 nucleotides are TGTGCCAGCTCACCCGGACAGGGGACCAATGAGCAGTTCTTC. Translating gives CASSPGQGTNEQFF. V usage is TRBV18 and J usage is TRBJ2-1; 9 bases match TRBD1. V trimming: 3 bases; J trimming: 6 bases; junction bases outside the gene matches: 3. The CDR3 sequence is 14 residues long. Per the germline V gene, CDR1 is KGHSH and CDR2 is LQKENI.

The sample holds a few counts of this clonotype. J is TRBJ1-3 and V is TRBV4-1; 7 bases map to TRBD1. This CDR3 is 13 amino acids long. The V gene end was trimmed by 3 bases and the J gene end by 6 bases; junction bases not matched to a gene: 2. CDR1 and CDR2 (germline): MGHRA, YSYEKL. CDR3 nucleotide sequence: TGCGCCAGCAGCCACGACAGGGAAAACACCATATATTTT. Translation: CASSHDRENTIYF.

This clonotype was found a few times. The chain uses TRBV28 and TRBJ2-4; D is unresolved. V shed 6 bases and J shed 0 bases, with 18 bases lying between them. This CDR3 is built from 17 residues. Per germline, CDR1 MDHEN and CDR2 SYDVKM. Written as DNA, the CDR3 is TGTGCCAGCAGCACGCGTCCCCCCCTTGGAGCCAAAAACATTCAGTACTTC. Its protein is CASSTRPPLGAKNIQYF.

This clonotype was observed many times. The chain carries TRBV20-1 and TRBJ2-7, with D tentatively TRBD2 (6 bases). The V end lost 5 bases, the J end lost 2 bases, and 19 bases lay between the germline ends. Germline V gives CDR1 DFQATT, CDR2 SNEGSKA (reference sequence). CDR3 length: 15 residues. CDR3: CSASPPGLGPYEQYF. The CDR3 DNA sequence: TGCAGTGCTTCCCCCCCGGGACTCGGGCCCTACGAGCAGTACTTC.

This clonotype was found many times. V gene TRBV7-8 combines with J gene TRBJ2-4; 8 bases are shared with TRBD1. The J segment lost 2 bases and the V segment lost 5 bases, leaving 8 bases of the junction unmatched. This CDR3 has 16 residues. Germline CDR1 reads SGHVS; CDR2 reads FQNEAQ. The CDR3 nucleotides read TGTGCCAGCAGCCCCCACGCAGGGGGCTCCAAAAACATTCAGTACTTC. Translating it yields CASSPHAGGSKNIQYF.

This clonotype was observed many times. This chain uses TRBV5-1 with TRBJ2-2; D gene uncertain. Germline CDR1 reads SGHRS; CDR2 reads YFSETQ. The V end was cut by 1 base, the J end by 4 bases, with 11 bases between. This CDR3 contains 15 residues. CDR3 coding DNA: TGCGCCAGCAGCTTGAGGCCATCCTCCACCGGGGAGCTGTTTTTT. Translated: CASSLRPSSTGELFF.

V is TRBV11-2 and J is TRBJ1-1, with D possibly being TRBD1 (6 bases). The length of the CDR3 is 15 residues. Trimming stripped 4 bases from V and 1 base from J, with 13 bases between. Germline V CDR1 and CDR2: SGHAT, FQNNGV. CDR3 DNA sequence: TGTGCCAGCAGCTCCCAGGGGTCTGGGAACACTGAAGCTTTCTTT. As protein: CASSSQGSGNTEAFF.

The CDR3 nucleotides are TGTGCCAGCAGCCCCCGGGACAGGGAAGGCGCTGAAGCTTTCTTT. Encoded protein: CASSPRDREGAEAFF. The chain carries TRBV3-1 and TRBJ1-1, with 9 positions matching TRBD1. Per the germline V gene, CDR1 is LGHDT and CDR2 is YNNKEL (reference sequence). Trimming removed 4 bases from V and 6 bases from J; junction bases left unmatched: 9. The CDR3 runs 15 residues.

In the case of this clonotype: A read error may explain this, as a much larger clone is one base away. The chain joins TRBV2 to TRBJ2-7; TRBD2 might be the D (5 bases). CDR1 and CDR2 from the germline V gene are SNHLY and FYNNEI. The CDR3 extends over 14 amino acids. In DNA form, the CDR3 reads TGTGCCAGCAGTGAAGAGGCGGGTGCCTACGAGCGGTACTTC. Protein product: CASSEEAGAYERYF. Full variable domain (rest looked up from reference TRBV2 and TRBJ2-7): EPEVTQTPSHQVTQMGQEVILRCVPISNHLYFYWYRQILGQKVEFLVSFYNNEISEKSEIFDDQFSVERPDGSNFTLKIRSTKLEDSAMYFCASSEEAGAYERYFGPGTRLTVT.

The chain combines TRBV7-8 with TRBJ2-5; D possibly corresponds to TRBD2 (6 bases). The end of the DNA is better explained by TRBJ2-1, so the J call may be wrong. The CDR3 covers 16 residues. Germline CDR1 SGHVS, CDR2 FQNEAQ. CDR3 residues: CASRFLAGSTPDEQFF. Written as DNA, the CDR3 is TGTGCCAGCAGGTTTCTTGCGGGATCTACCCCGGATGAGCAGTTCTTC.

This clonotype was detected a few times. The gene calls are TRBV7-9 and TRBJ1-2; D gene ambiguous. Germline values: CDR1 SEHNR, CDR2 FQNEAQ (reference sequence). This CDR3 has 14 amino acids. V shed 5 bases and J shed 8 bases, with 18 bases lying between them. CDR3 DNA sequence: TGTGCCAGCAGCCAACCTAGGGTTCCTGGCGGCTACACCTTC. This gives the protein CASSQPRVPGGYTF.

In this sample, this clonotype turned up a few times. The chain couples TRBV20-1 to TRBJ2-5; 8 nucleotides match TRBD2. Germline loops: CDR1 DFQATT, CDR2 SNEGSKA (reference sequence). This CDR3 region has 15 residues. J gave up 1 base and V 6 bases, and 10 bases lay outside the gene matches. CDR3 DNA: TGCAGTGCCGGCCATAGTAGCGGGGTCCAAGAGACCCAGTACTTC. Residues: CSAGHSSGVQETQYF.

The V call is TRBV4-1, the J call TRBJ2-7; D possibly corresponds to TRBD2 (6 bases). Trimming took 0 bases from V and 4 from J, leaving 10 bases between them. Germline loops: CDR1 MGHRA, CDR2 YSYEKL. This CDR3 region has 14 residues. This chain's CDR3 is CASSQDTGEYEQYF. Here the CDR3 DNA reads TGCGCCAGCAGCCAAGATACGGGGGAGTACGAGCAGTACTTC.

This rearrangement joins TRBV10-3 to TRBJ2-5; 8 bases line up with TRBD1. Germline lookup yields CDR1 ENHRY and CDR2 SYGVKD. The CDR3 totals 15 residues. The trim removed 3 bases at V and 4 bases at J, leaving 7 bases unmatched. CDR3 sequence reads: CAISDPDRVRETQYF. CDR3 in DNA: TGTGCCATCAGTGACCCGGACAGGGTCAGAGAGACCCAGTACTTC.

The chain employs TRBV20-1 and TRBJ2-5; unclear D gene. This CDR3 contains 13 residues. V was shortened by 1 base and J by 2 bases, with 8 bases between the two germline ends. The V gene's germline CDR1 is DFQATT and CDR2 SNEGSKA (reference sequence). The DNA of the CDR3 is TGCAGTGCTAGAGTACACGGGCAAGAGACCCAGTACTTC. Translated: CSARVHGQETQYF.

The chain uses TRBV5-1 and TRBJ1-5, with a weak D call TRBD1 (5 bases). Trimming left V 10 bases short and J 1 base short, with 15 bases between. The CDR3 sequence is 14 residues long. Germline-derived CDR1 and CDR2 are SGHRS and YFSETQ. CDR3 residues: CASRAGVSNQPQHF. CDR3 nucleotide sequence: TGCGCCTCAAGGGCGGGGGTCAGCAATCAGCCCCAGCATTTT.

The chain combines TRBV18 with TRBJ2-5; D is uncertain. Germline lookup yields CDR1 KGHSH and CDR2 LQKENI. Trimming cost V 0 bases and J 9 bases, with 14 bases left between them. The CDR3 totals 14 residues. CDR3 sequence reads: CASSPPIGPLAQYF. The CDR3 coding sequence is TGTGCCAGCTCACCACCGATAGGGCCTCTGGCCCAGTACTTC.